The 22 T cell receptor beta chains below were found in one sample sequenced in a study of T-cell reconstitution after alpha-beta-depleted transplantation in children. Using unique molecular identifiers, the investigators prepared the TCRbeta library. TCRdb processed the PCR reads anew with MiXCR; each CDR3 protein has one entry. The sample yields 300,000 to 400,000 distinct CDR3 sequences, about a sixth seen once. The starting material was PBMCs, mostly from graft donor cells, obtained 360 days after TCRalphabeta/CD19-depleted stem cell transplant. The source of these receptors is a male patient under 10 years old who had a stem cell transplant for acute lymphoblastic leukemia, so the T cells may come from the graft donor.

The gene calls are TRBV7-2 and TRBJ2-1; D ambiguous. CDR3 length equals 16 residues. V was shortened by 1 base and J by 6 bases, with 16 bases between the two germline ends. Germline CDR1 is SGHTA and CDR2 is FQGNSA. CDR3 in amino acids: CASSLEGREFGNEQFF. DNA for the CDR3: TGTGCCAGCAGCTTAGAAGGCCGCGAGTTTGGCAATGAGCAGTTCTTC. Full variable domain (remainder filled in from reference TRBV7-2 and TRBJ2-1): GAGVSQSPSNKVTEKGKDVELRCDPISGHTALYWYRQSLGQGLEFLIYFQGNSAPDKSGLPSDRFSAERTGGSVSTLTIQRTQQEDSAVYLCASSLEGREFGNEQFFGPGTRLTVL.

This rearrangement joins TRBV25-1 to TRBJ2-1; 8 nucleotides line up with TRBD2. Germline CDR1 is MGHDK and CDR2 is SYGVNS. The CDR3 has 16 residues. V trimming: 1 base; J trimming: 5 bases; junction bases outside the gene matches: 7. CDR3 sequence (DNA): TGTGCCAGCAGTGAATTTCCACTAGCGGCTAACAATGAGCAGTTCTTC. Translated, it gives CASSEFPLAANNEQFF.

This clonotype was seen a few times. The chain recombines TRBV4-1 with TRBJ2-2; tentative D call: TRBD2 (5 bases). This CDR3 is 17 amino acids long. Trimming cost V 0 bases and J 5 bases, with 16 bases left between them. From germline, CDR1 is MGHRA and CDR2 YSYEKL. DNA for the CDR3: TGCGCCAGCAGCCAAGAGATTCCGTCGGACTCGACCGGGGAGCTGTTTTTT. Its translation: CASSQEIPSDSTGELFF.

V is TRBV30 and J is TRBJ2-5; D is unclear. The CDR3 covers 11 residues. Per germline, CDR1 GTSNPN and CDR2 SVGIG (reference sequence). Trimming shortened V by 2 bases and J by 5 bases, and 6 bases separated the two germline ends. The CDR3, as DNA: TGTGCCTGGAGTAGACATGAGACCCAGTACTTC. Protein product: CAWSRHETQYF.

This clonotype has a count of ten or more. The chain combines TRBV6-2 or TRBV6-3 with TRBJ2-7; TRBD2 might be the D (6 bases). V lost 6 bases and J 3 bases, leaving 9 bases between the germline ends. This CDR3 is 12 amino acids long. CDR1 and CDR2 (germline): MNHEY, SVGEGT. This CDR3 is CASSRDFYEQYF. The CDR3 coding sequence is TGTGCCAGCAGCCGGGACTTCTACGAGCAGTACTTC.

This clonotype showed up many times. The chain has TRBV11-2 and TRBJ2-1; 10 nucleotides align to TRBD1. The CDR3 contains 16 residues. With 5 bases clipped from V and 6 bases from J, the junction kept 10 bases outside the gene matches. The V gene's germline CDR1 is SGHAT and CDR2 FQNNGV. CDR3 nucleotide sequence: TGTGCCAGCAGCACCGGCCGGGACAGGGGTATCAATGAGCAGTTCTTC. As protein: CASSTGRDRGINEQFF. Variable domain in full (rest from reference TRBV11-2 and TRBJ2-1): EAGVAQSPRYKIIEKRQSVAFWCNPISGHATLYWYQQILGQGPKLLIQFQNNGVVDDSQLPKDRFSAERLKGVDSTLKIQPAKLEDSAVYLCASSTGRDRGINEQFFGPGTRLTVL.

The V gene is TRBV30, the J gene TRBJ1-1; no definite D call. Germline-derived CDR1 and CDR2 are GTSNPN and SVGIG (reference sequence). There are 11 residues in the CDR3. V lost 0 bases to trimming and J lost 6 bases, with 5 bases between them. CDR3 in DNA: TGTGCCTGGAGTGTAAAGGCTGAAGCTTTCTTT. Protein product: CAWSVKAEAFF.

The sample holds many counts of this clonotype. This chain's CDR3 is CASSNRQGAPHEQYF. CDR3 in DNA: TGTGCCAGCAGCAACCGACAGGGGGCGCCCCACGAGCAGTACTTC. The V call is TRBV7-9, the J call TRBJ2-7; 10 bases are shared with TRBD1. The length of the CDR3 is 15 residues. Per germline, CDR1 SEHNR and CDR2 FQNEAQ (reference sequence). V dropped 5 bases and J dropped 5; count of bases not matched to a gene: 9.

The chain is built from TRBV3-1 and TRBJ2-1; the match to TRBD2 covers 11 bases. V dropped 2 bases and J dropped 4; count of bases not matched to a gene: 7. This CDR3 has 17 amino acids. Germline CDR1 LGHDT, CDR2 YNNKEL (reference sequence). The CDR3: CASSQTATSGTYNEQFF. The CDR3 coding sequence is TGTGCCAGCAGCCAAACTGCGACTAGCGGGACTTACAATGAGCAGTTCTTC.

This clonotype was detected many times. This chain connects TRBV29-1 to TRBJ1-4; 7 positions agree with TRBD1. CDR3 length: 15 amino acids. V lost 1 base, J lost 4 bases, and 6 bases stayed unmatched. Germline V gives CDR1 SQVTM, CDR2 ANQGSEA. CDR3 amino acids: CSVEATGQFNEKLFF. The DNA of the CDR3 is TGCAGCGTTGAAGCCACGGGACAGTTTAATGAAAAACTGTTTTTT.

This clonotype came up once. This chain connects TRBV28 to TRBJ2-5; no definite D call. CDR1 and CDR2 (germline): MDHEN, SYDVKM. Trimming cost V 4 bases and J 1 base, with 16 bases left between them. The CDR3 is made up of 16 amino acids. This chain's CDR3 is CASSSPTLGLQETQYF. CDR3 DNA: TGTGCCAGCAGTTCCCCCACTTTGGGCCTCCAAGAGACCCAGTACTTC.

This clonotype was seen at least ten times. The DNA is omitted, as the CDR3 cannot be located on it reliably, and the CDR3 follows TCRdb's listing. The gene calls are TRBV28 and TRBJ1-1; the DNA was not compared with TRBD1, the D call given in the table. Termini included, the CDR3 measures 15 amino acids. Germline-derived CDR1 and CDR2 are MDHEN and SYDVKM. The chain's CDR3 is CASSSSDRMNTEAFF.

The V call is TRBV20-1, the J call TRBJ2-2; TRBD1 agrees at 8 bases. The trim removed 6 bases at V and 2 bases at J, leaving 8 bases unmatched. The CDR3 totals 15 residues. The germline gives CDR1 DFQATT, CDR2 SNEGSKA (reference sequence). This CDR3 reads CSAEGTGGNTGELFF. CDR3 DNA: TGCAGTGCAGAAGGGACAGGAGGAAACACCGGGGAGCTGTTTTTT.

The gene calls are TRBV12-3 or TRBV12-4 and TRBJ2-3; TRBD2 might be the D (5 bases). V shed 6 bases and J shed 5 bases, with 15 bases lying between them. The CDR3 contains 14 residues. DNA for the CDR3: TGTGCCAGCAGAACAAGCGAGGGCCGAGATACGCAGTATTTT. Amino acid sequence: CASRTSEGRDTQYF.

This chain uses TRBV11-3 with TRBJ2-7; D tentatively fits TRBD1 or TRBD2 (6 bases each). Germline assignment: CDR1 SGHNT and CDR2 YENEEA. V dropped 0 bases and J dropped 3 bases, with 18 bases sitting between them. The CDR3 is 17 amino acids. CDR3 nucleotide sequence: TGTGCCAGCAGCTTAGATTTTGGGGGCGGGATTGGCTACGAGCAGTACTTC. It is translated as CASSLDFGGGIGYEQYF.

This clonotype was counted only a few times. The chain joins TRBV29-1 to TRBJ2-1; possible D gene TRBD1, 5 bases. With 4 bases removed from V and 0 bases from J, the gap between germline ends came to 19 bases. Looked up from germline, CDR1 is SQVTM and CDR2 is ANQGSEA. The CDR3 extends over 17 amino acids. The CDR3 here is CSVAQKLGQGSYNEQFF. In DNA form, the CDR3 reads TGCAGCGTTGCTCAGAAGCTGGGGCAAGGCTCCTACAATGAGCAGTTCTTC.

This clonotype was observed a handful of times. The V and J genes are TRBV20-1 and TRBJ2-3, with D possibly called TRBD1 or TRBD2 (6 bases each). The CDR3 is made up of 17 amino acids. Trimming removed 0 bases at V and 2 bases at J, with 18 bases between. From germline, CDR1 is DFQATT and CDR2 SNEGSKA (reference sequence). The CDR3 loop is CSARDSRGAGNTDTQYF. The CDR3 DNA is TGCAGTGCTAGAGATTCAAGGGGGGCGGGAAACACAGATACGCAGTATTTT.

The chain combines TRBV29-1 with TRBJ2-2; D is uncertain. Trimming took off 1 base at V and 5 bases at J, with 8 bases between the two ends. The CDR3 is 13 residues long. The germline V gene encodes CDR1 SQVTM and CDR2 ANQGSEA. For the CDR3, the DNA is TGCAGCGTTGAAGGAGACTTAACCGGGGAGCTGTTTTTT. It is translated as CSVEGDLTGELFF.

A few counts support this clonotype. The rearrangement links TRBV3-1 to TRBJ2-7; 14 nucleotides agree with TRBD2. The germline CDR1 and CDR2 sequences are LGHDT and YNNKEL (reference sequence). V dropped 1 base and J dropped 2; count of bases not matched to a gene: 1. The CDR3 extends over 16 amino acids. CDR3 sequence (DNA): TGTGCCAGCAGCCAAGTGGGACTAGCGGGGGCCTACGAGCAGTACTTC. Translation: CASSQVGLAGAYEQYF.

The chain recombines TRBV25-1 with TRBJ2-7; D is uncertain. V was pared by 6 bases and J by 3 bases, with 12 bases between. CDR1 is MGHDK and CDR2 is SYGVNS in the germline V gene. The length of the CDR3 is 13 residues. The CDR3 DNA follows: TGTGCCAGCAGCCTGGGCAGTTACTACGAGCAGTACTTC. Protein sequence: CASSLGSYYEQYF.

The chain recombines TRBV4-2 with TRBJ2-1; no reliable D call. Germline V CDR1 and CDR2: LGHNA, YNFKEQ. The CDR3 loop spans 12 amino acids. Trimming shortened V by 8 bases and J by 8 bases, and 13 bases separated the two germline ends. CDR3 sequence (DNA): TGTGCCAGCCGAACGATGGGGTATGAGCAGTTCTTC. This encodes CASRTMGYEQFF.

This clonotype came up a few times. The chain employs TRBV12-3 or TRBV12-4 and TRBJ1-3; no clear D. The V end was cut by 5 bases, the J end by 4 bases, with 12 bases between. The CDR3 extends over 14 amino acids. The CDR3 nucleotides are TGTGCCAGCAGTCGAGACAATTTCGGAAACACCATATATTTT. Protein: CASSRDNFGNTIYF.